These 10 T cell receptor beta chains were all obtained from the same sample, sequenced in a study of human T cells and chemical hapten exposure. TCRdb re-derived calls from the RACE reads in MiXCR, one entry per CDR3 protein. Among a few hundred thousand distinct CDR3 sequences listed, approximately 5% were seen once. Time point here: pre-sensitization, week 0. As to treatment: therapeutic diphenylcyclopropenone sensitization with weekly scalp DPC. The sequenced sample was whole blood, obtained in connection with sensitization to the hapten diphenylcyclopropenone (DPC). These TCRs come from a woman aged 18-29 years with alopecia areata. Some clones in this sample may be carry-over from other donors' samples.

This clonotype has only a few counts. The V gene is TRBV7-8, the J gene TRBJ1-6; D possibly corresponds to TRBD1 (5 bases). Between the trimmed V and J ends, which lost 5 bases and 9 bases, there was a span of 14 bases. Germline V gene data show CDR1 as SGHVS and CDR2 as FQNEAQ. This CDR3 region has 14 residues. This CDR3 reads CASSTGPFVSPLHF. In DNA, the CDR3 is TGTGCCAGCAGCACGGGACCTTTTGTTTCACCCCTCCACTTT.

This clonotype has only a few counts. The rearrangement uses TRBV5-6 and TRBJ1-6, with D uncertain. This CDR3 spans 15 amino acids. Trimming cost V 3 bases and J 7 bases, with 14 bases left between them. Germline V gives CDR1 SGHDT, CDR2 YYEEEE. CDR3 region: CASSSTSGSNSPLHF. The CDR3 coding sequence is TGTGCCAGCAGCTCTACGTCGGGCTCGAATTCACCCCTCCACTTT. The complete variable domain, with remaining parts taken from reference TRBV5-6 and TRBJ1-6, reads DAGVTQSPTHLIKTRGQQVTLRCSPKSGHDTVSWYQQALGQGPQFIFQYYEEEERQRGNFPDRFSGHQFPNYSSELNVNALLLGDSALYLCASSSTSGSNSPLHFGNGTRLTVT.

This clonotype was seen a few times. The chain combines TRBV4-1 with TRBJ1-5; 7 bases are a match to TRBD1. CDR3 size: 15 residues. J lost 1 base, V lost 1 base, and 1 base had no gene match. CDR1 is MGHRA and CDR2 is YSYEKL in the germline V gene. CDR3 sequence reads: CASSQAGQSNQPQHF. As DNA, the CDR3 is TGCGCCAGCAGCCAAGCGGGACAGAGCAATCAGCCCCAGCATTTT.

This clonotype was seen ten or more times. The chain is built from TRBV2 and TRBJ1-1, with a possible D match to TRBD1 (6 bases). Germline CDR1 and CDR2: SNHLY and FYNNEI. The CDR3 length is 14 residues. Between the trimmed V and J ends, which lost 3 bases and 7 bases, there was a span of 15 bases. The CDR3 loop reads CASSEAEDSFEAFF. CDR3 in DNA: TGTGCCAGCAGTGAGGCAGAGGACAGTTTTGAAGCTTTCTTT. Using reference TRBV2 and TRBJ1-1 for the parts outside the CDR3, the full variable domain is EPEVTQTPSHQVTQMGQEVILRCVPISNHLYFYWYRQILGQKVEFLVSFYNNEISEKSEIFDDQFSVERPDGSNFTLKIRSTKLEDSAMYFCASSEAEDSFEAFFGQGTRLTVV.

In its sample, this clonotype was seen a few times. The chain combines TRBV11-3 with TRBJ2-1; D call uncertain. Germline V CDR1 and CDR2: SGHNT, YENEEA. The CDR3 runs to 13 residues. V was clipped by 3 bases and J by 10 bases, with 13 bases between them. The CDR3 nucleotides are TGTGCCAGCAGCTTCCTTCCAGGCGGCGAGCAGTTCTTC. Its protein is CASSFLPGGEQFF. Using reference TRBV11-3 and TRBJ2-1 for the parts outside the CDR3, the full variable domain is EAGVVQSPRYKIIEKKQPVAFWCNPISGHNTLYWYLQNLGQGPELLIRYENEEAVDDSQLPKDRFSAERLKGVDSTLKIQPAELGDSAVYLCASSFLPGGEQFFGPGTRLTVL.

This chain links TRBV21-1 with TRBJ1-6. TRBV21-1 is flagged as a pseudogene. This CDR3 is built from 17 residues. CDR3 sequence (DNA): TGTGCCAGCAGGACCGGACTCAGGAGCTCCTATAATTCACCCCTCCACTTT. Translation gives CASRTGLRSSYNSPLHF.

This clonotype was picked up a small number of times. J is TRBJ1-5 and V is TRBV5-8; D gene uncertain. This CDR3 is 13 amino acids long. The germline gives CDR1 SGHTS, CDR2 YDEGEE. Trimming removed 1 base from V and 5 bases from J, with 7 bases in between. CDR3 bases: TGTGCCAGCAGCTTGAATCATGATCAGCCCCAGCATTTT. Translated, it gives CASSLNHDQPQHF.

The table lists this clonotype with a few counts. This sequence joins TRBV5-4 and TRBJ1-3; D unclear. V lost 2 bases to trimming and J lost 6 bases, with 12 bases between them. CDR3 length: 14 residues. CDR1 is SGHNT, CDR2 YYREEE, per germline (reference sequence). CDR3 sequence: CASSLGWAPNTIYF. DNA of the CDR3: TGTGCCAGCAGCTTAGGATGGGCACCAAACACCATATATTTT.

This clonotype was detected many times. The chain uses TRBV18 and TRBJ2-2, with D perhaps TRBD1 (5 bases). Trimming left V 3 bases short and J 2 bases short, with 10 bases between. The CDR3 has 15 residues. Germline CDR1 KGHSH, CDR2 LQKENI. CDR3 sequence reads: CASSPRDRNTGELFF. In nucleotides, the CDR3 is TGTGCCAGCTCACCCCGCGACAGAAACACCGGGGAGCTGTTTTTT.

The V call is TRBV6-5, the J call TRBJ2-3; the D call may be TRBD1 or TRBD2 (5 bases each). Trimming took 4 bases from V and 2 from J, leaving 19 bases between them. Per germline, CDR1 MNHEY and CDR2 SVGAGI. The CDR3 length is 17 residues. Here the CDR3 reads CASSSRDARAYTDTQYF. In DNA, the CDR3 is TGTGCCAGCAGTTCCCGGGACGCGCGGGCCTACACAGATACGCAGTATTTT.